These T cell receptor beta chains were read from a single sample in a study of CD8 T cells in ankylosing spondylitis. In TCRdb, the 5' RACE reads were re-called with MiXCR into one record per CDR3 protein. The profile covers some 38,000 distinct CDR3 sequences, with around 3% appearing a single time and 2.8% taken by the ten largest. Sequences were obtained from blood, either unsorted or a sorted T cell fraction (not recorded which). The source is a male donor with ankylosing spondylitis or in good health (not recorded which). Both conserved end residues are part of each CDR3. D genes are given only for firm matches. Clone size appears in some rows only: once, few, many, or a class for an expanded clone.

CDR3nt: TGTGCCAGCAGCGTAGGGATTTCGACTAGGCATAGTGAGCAGTTCTTC
CDR3aa: CASSVGISTRHSEQFF
v_gene: TRBV9
d_gene: .
j_gene: TRBJ2-1
abundance: few

CDR3nt: TGTGCCAGCAGCGCCAGACAGGGGCCTGGAAACACCATATATTTT
CDR3aa: CASSARQGPGNTIYF
v_gene: TRBV9
d_gene: TRBD1
j_gene: TRBJ1-3
abundance: many

CDR3nt: TGTGCCAGCAGCGTGGGGATGGGGGGTTTGGGTCAGCCCCAGCATTTT
CDR3aa: CASSVGMGGLGQPQHF
v_gene: TRBV9
d_gene: .
j_gene: TRBJ1-5
abundance: .

CDR3nt: TGTGCCAGCAGCGTAGCGTGGGAGCCCTACAATGAGCAGTTCTTC
CDR3aa: CASSVAWEPYNEQFF
v_gene: TRBV9
d_gene: .
j_gene: TRBJ2-1
abundance: medium-sized

CDR3nt: TGTGCCAGCAGCGTAGGAGGGAGAAGGGATGAAAAACTGTTTTTT
CDR3aa: CASSVGGRRDEKLFF
v_gene: TRBV9
d_gene: .
j_gene: TRBJ1-4
abundance: .

CDR3nt: TGTGCCAGCCGAGGGTTGAACACTGAAGCTTTCTTT
CDR3aa: CASRGLNTEAFF
v_gene: TRBV9
d_gene: .
j_gene: TRBJ1-1
abundance: many

CDR3nt: TGTGCCAGCAGCCCGCCGGGACTAGCGGGGGCCTCAGATACGCAGTATTTT
CDR3aa: CASSPPGLAGASDTQYF
v_gene: TRBV9
d_gene: TRBD2
j_gene: TRBJ2-3
abundance: many

CDR3nt: TGTGCCAGCAGCATAAGGGAGGGAGCAGCAGATACGCAGTATTTT
CDR3aa: CASSIREGAADTQYF
v_gene: TRBV9
d_gene: TRBD2
j_gene: TRBJ2-3
abundance: many

CDR3nt: TGTGCCAGCAGCGTAGGTCCGGGGTGGGGAGGAGGGGAGACCCAGTACTTC
CDR3aa: CASSVGPGWGGGETQYF
v_gene: TRBV9
d_gene: .
j_gene: TRBJ2-5
abundance: many

CDR3nt: TGTGCCAGCAGCGCGCAACAGCCCCACTCTGGAAACACCATATATTTT
CDR3aa: CASSAQQPHSGNTIYF
v_gene: TRBV9
d_gene: .
j_gene: TRBJ1-3
abundance: many

CDR3nt: TGTGCCAGCAGCGGAGGGGGACTCAATGAGCAGTTCTTC
CDR3aa: CASSGGGLNEQFF
v_gene: TRBV9
d_gene: .
j_gene: TRBJ2-1
abundance: many

CDR3nt: TGTGCCAGCAGCGTAAGGACTAGCGGGGCCGGATCCTACAATGAGCAGTTCTTC
CDR3aa: CASSVRTSGAGSYNEQFF
v_gene: TRBV9
d_gene: TRBD2
j_gene: TRBJ2-1
abundance: many

CDR3nt: TGTGCCAGCAGCCCCGATATGAACACTGAAGCTTTCTTT
CDR3aa: CASSPDMNTEAFF
v_gene: TRBV9
d_gene: .
j_gene: TRBJ1-1
abundance: many

CDR3nt: TGTGCCAGCAGCGATCAAGCGGGAAAGTTTGGCGGGGAGCTGTTTTTT
CDR3aa: CASSDQAGKFGGELFF
v_gene: TRBV9
d_gene: TRBD2
j_gene: TRBJ2-2
abundance: many

CDR3nt: TGTGCCAGCAGCCCCCGACCGGCTGCCACGAACACCGGGGAGCTGTTTTTT
CDR3aa: CASSPRPAATNTGELFF
v_gene: TRBV9
d_gene: .
j_gene: TRBJ2-2
abundance: many

CDR3nt: TGTGCCAGCAGCGTATTATCGTGGGGAAAACTGTTTTTT
CDR3aa: CASSVLSWGKLFF
v_gene: TRBV9
d_gene: .
j_gene: TRBJ1-4
abundance: .

CDR3nt: TGTGCCAGCAGCGTAGCGGGAGAGGGGTATGAGCAGTTCTTC
CDR3aa: CASSVAGEGYEQFF
v_gene: TRBV9
d_gene: .
j_gene: TRBJ2-1
abundance: .

CDR3nt: TGTGCCAGCAGCGTAGACCCCCGAGCGTCGGGTCCGGACAATGAGCAGTTCTTC
CDR3aa: CASSVDPRASGPDNEQFF
v_gene: TRBV9
d_gene: .
j_gene: TRBJ2-1
abundance: many

CDR3nt: TGTGCCAGCAGACAGCTAGCGGGAGGGGTCACAGATACGCAGTATTTT
CDR3aa: CASRQLAGGVTDTQYF
v_gene: TRBV9
d_gene: TRBD2
j_gene: TRBJ2-3
abundance: many

CDR3nt: TGTGCCAGCAGCGTAGGCGGGAGGGATGGAGATACGCAGTATTTT
CDR3aa: CASSVGGRDGDTQYF
v_gene: TRBV9
d_gene: TRBD2
j_gene: TRBJ2-3
abundance: many

CDR3nt: TGTGCCAGCAGCGTACATGTCGTGGTGGCATCCGGCGATGAGCAGTTCTTC
CDR3aa: CASSVHVVVASGDEQFF
v_gene: TRBV9
d_gene: .
j_gene: TRBJ2-1
abundance: many

CDR3nt: TGTGCCAGCAGCGTAGTACGAACAGGTACCGGGGAGCTGTTTTTT
CDR3aa: CASSVVRTGTGELFF
v_gene: TRBV9
d_gene: .
j_gene: TRBJ2-2
abundance: many

CDR3nt: TGTGCCAGCAGCCCTCTACTAGCGGGGTCCGGGGAGCTGTTTTTT
CDR3aa: CASSPLLAGSGELFF
v_gene: TRBV9
d_gene: TRBD2
j_gene: TRBJ2-2
abundance: many

CDR3nt: TGTGCCAGCAGCCCCCGATTCCAGCAACCTAGCACAGATACGCAGTATTTT
CDR3aa: CASSPRFQQPSTDTQYF
v_gene: TRBV9
d_gene: .
j_gene: TRBJ2-3
abundance: many

CDR3nt: TGTGCCAGCAGCAGGGGCCGACAGGGGCCTTGGAGTGCAGCCGGGGAGCTGTTTTTT
CDR3aa: CASSRGRQGPWSAAGELFF
v_gene: TRBV9
d_gene: TRBD1
j_gene: TRBJ2-2
abundance: many

CDR3nt: TGTGCCAGCAGCCTCGACGGGTACTATGGCTACACCTTC
CDR3aa: CASSLDGYYGYTF
v_gene: TRBV9
d_gene: .
j_gene: TRBJ1-2
abundance: many

CDR3nt: TGTGCCAGCAGCGCGACAGGGAACTATGGCTACACCTTC
CDR3aa: CASSATGNYGYTF
v_gene: TRBV9
d_gene: TRBD1
j_gene: TRBJ1-2
abundance: many

CDR3nt: TGTGCCAGCAGCCCTAGTGTTGGAAACACCATATATTTT
CDR3aa: CASSPSVGNTIYF
v_gene: TRBV9
d_gene: .
j_gene: TRBJ1-3
abundance: many

CDR3nt: TGTGCCAGCAGCGCCTCCGGAGGCAATGAAGAGACCCAGTACTTC
CDR3aa: CASSASGGNEETQYF
v_gene: TRBV9
d_gene: .
j_gene: TRBJ2-5
abundance: many